These 13 T cell receptor beta chains share one sample of origin, sequenced in a study of neoadjuvant anti-PD-1 for oral cavity cancer. The protocol was immunoSEQ multiplex PCR, while the TCRdb copy is restricted to in-frame clones and leaves out a portion. The sample yields over 14,000 clones, roughly 70% seen once. The time point denotes: after neoadjuvant nivolumab, at surgical resection. The material was PBMCs, obtained after nivolumab (anti-PD-1) treatment. Source of these receptors: a person aged 40-85 years with oral cavity squamous cell carcinoma.

V usage is TRBV2 and J usage is TRBJ2-1; possibly TRBD1 for D (5 bases). The CDR3 consists of 16 residues. The ends were cut back, 2 bases at V and 8 bases at J, with 19 bases in the middle. CDR1 is SNHLY, CDR2 FYNNEI, per germline. The CDR3 nucleotides read TGTGCCAGCAGTGAAACTCAGGGATTGGGATCGGATGAGCAGTTCTTC. The encoded protein is CASSETQGLGSDEQFF.

The chain recombines TRBV6-5 with TRBJ2-7; tentative D call: TRBD1 (5 bases). The CDR3 loop spans 14 amino acids. Trimming stripped 6 bases from V and 0 bases from J, with 12 bases between. CDR1 is MNHEY, CDR2 SVGAGI, per germline. Here the CDR3 reads CASSQTGGSYEQYF. The CDR3 DNA follows: TGTGCCAGCAGCCAAACAGGCGGCTCCTACGAGCAGTACTTC.

The V and J genes are TRBV27 and TRBJ2-7; 7 bases are a match to TRBD2. V gave up 4 bases and J gave up 2 bases; unmatched junction bases: 2. Germline assignment: CDR1 MNHEY and CDR2 SMNVEV (reference sequence). The CDR3 runs 13 residues. Here the CDR3 DNA reads TGTGCCAGCAGTTACCGGGAGGCCTACGAGCAGTACTTC. Protein product: CASSYREAYEQYF.

This sequence joins TRBV27 and TRBJ2-1; D uncertain. The CDR3 is 13 residues long. The germline CDR1 and CDR2 sequences are MNHEY and SMNVEV (reference sequence). V lost 5 bases, J lost 10 bases, and 15 bases lay in between. CDR3 amino acids: CASSPALGREQFF. CDR3 nucleotide sequence: TGTGCCAGCAGTCCTGCACTCGGTCGGGAGCAGTTCTTC.

This chain connects TRBV6-6 to TRBJ1-1; TRBD1 might be the D (6 bases). There are 14 residues in the CDR3. V dropped 3 bases and J dropped 6 bases, with 14 bases sitting between them. CDR1 and CDR2 from the germline V gene are MNHNY and SVGAGI (reference sequence). The CDR3 here is CASSYRGFAPEAFF. The CDR3 region has the DNA TGTGCCAGCAGTTATAGGGGGTTTGCTCCTGAAGCTTTCTTT.

The V gene is TRBV15, the J gene TRBJ1-5; the match to TRBD1 covers 7 bases. CDR3 length: 14 amino acids. The J segment lost 6 bases and the V segment lost 3 bases, leaving 5 bases of the junction unmatched. CDR1 is LNHNV and CDR2 is YYDKDF in the germline V gene (reference sequence). The CDR3 sequence is CATSSLTGTQPQHF. The CDR3, as DNA: TGTGCCACCAGCAGCTTGACAGGGACTCAGCCCCAGCATTTT. The full variable domain, rest sourced from reference TRBV15 and TRBJ1-5, is DAMVIQNPRYQVTQFGKPVTLSCSQTLNHNVMYWYQQKSSQAPKLLFHYYDKDFNNEADTPDNFQSRRPNTSFCFLDIRSPGLGDTAMYLCATSSLTGTQPQHFGDGTRLSIL.

V gene TRBV10-3 combines with J gene TRBJ1-5, with D uncertain. Trimming stripped 0 bases from V and 1 base from J, with 7 bases between. This CDR3 is built from 15 residues. Germline values: CDR1 ENHRY, CDR2 SYGVKD. CDR3 DNA sequence: TGTGCCATCAGTGAGTCGACTAGGAGCAATCAGCCCCAGCATTTT. It is translated as CAISESTRSNQPQHF.

This clone has just one count. The rearrangement uses TRBV6-1 and TRBJ1-2; D is perhaps TRBD1 (6 bases). V was clipped by 2 bases and J by 8 bases, with 15 bases between them. The CDR3 extends over 14 amino acids. CDR1 is MNHNS and CDR2 is SASEGT in the germline V gene. DNA for the CDR3: TGTGCCAGCAGTGAAACTCAGGGGCTGGGGGGCTACACCTTC. This codes for CASSETQGLGGYTF.

V and J are TRBV9 and TRBJ2-2; TRBD1 matches 8 bases. The germline V gene encodes CDR1 SGDLS and CDR2 YYNGEE. CDR3 length equals 16 residues. The V and J ends lost 3 bases and 5 bases, in that order; junction bases with no gene match: 9. This chain's CDR3 is CASSADRGWGTGELFF. The CDR3 DNA sequence: TGTGCCAGCAGCGCCGACAGGGGTTGGGGAACCGGGGAGCTGTTTTTT.

The V call is TRBV6-6, the J call TRBJ1-3; maybe TRBD1 (5 bases). CDR1 is MNHNY, CDR2 SVGAGI, per germline (reference sequence). The CDR3 length is 16 residues. V gave up 2 bases and J gave up 0 bases, with 11 bases separating them. In nucleotides, the CDR3 is TGTGCCAGCAGTTACGGTGGGACGAGCTCTGGAAACACCATATATTTT. Amino acids: CASSYGGTSSGNTIYF.

The J gene is TRBJ1-1, the V gene TRBV7-3; D is uncertain. CDR1 is SGHTA, CDR2 FQGTGA, per germline. Deletions cut 2 bases from V and 3 bases from J, with 19 bases between. The CDR3 contains 17 residues. For the CDR3, the DNA is TGTGCCAGCAGCTTACGTCCTATTTCCCTGGGTTACACTGAAGCTTTCTTT. Protein product: CASSLRPISLGYTEAFF.

The rearrangement joins TRBV2 to TRBJ1-5, with 7 bases matching TRBD1. The J segment lost 2 bases and the V segment lost 5 bases, leaving 6 bases of the junction unmatched. The CDR3 length is 15 residues. Germline V CDR1 and CDR2: SNHLY, FYNNEI. The CDR3 sequence is CASSPTGSGNQPQHF. The CDR3 nucleotides read TGTGCCAGCAGTCCGACAGGGTCGGGCAATCAGCCCCAGCATTTT.

This clone was seen only a few times. The chain employs TRBV30 and TRBJ2-7, with TRBD1 matching 11 bases. The CDR3 runs to 15 residues. Germline V lookup: CDR1 GTSNPN, CDR2 SVGIG (reference sequence). Trimming took 0 bases from V and 2 from J; bases not matched to a gene: 3. This CDR3 reads CAWSVGQGATYEQYF. CDR3 in DNA: TGTGCCTGGAGTGTCGGACAGGGGGCGACCTACGAGCAGTACTTC.